A single sample is the source of the 20 T cell receptor beta chains below, sequenced in a study of graft-versus-host responses after intestinal transplantation. Their antigen targets remain unknown. Produced via immunoSEQ multiplex PCR; TCRdb's table is partial and in-frame only. The table lists over 100,000 clones, 85% to 95% of them singletons. Here the sequenced sample was unstimulated CD8+ T cells sorted from spleen or lymph node cells, taken before transplant. The receptors derive from a human donor who was the organ donor for an intestinal transplant.

The chain carries TRBV28 and TRBJ1-1; D is possibly TRBD1 (5 bases). The CDR3 sequence is 14 residues long. Trimming took off 3 bases at V and 4 bases at J, with 12 bases between the two ends. Germline CDR1 reads MDHEN; CDR2 reads SYDVKM. The CDR3 sequence is CASSFRAWGTEAFF. The CDR3 coding sequence is TGTGCCAGCAGTTTCAGGGCCTGGGGCACTGAAGCTTTCTTT.

The chain links TRBV11-2 to TRBJ2-1; TRBD2 matches 12 bases. The junction had 7 bases not matched to a gene; V was cut back by 0 bases and J by 1 base. Germline CDR1 reads SGHAT; CDR2 reads FQNNGV. The CDR3 is made up of 19 amino acids. The CDR3 DNA reads as TGTGCCAGCAGCTTAGACCTAGCGGGAGGGATACTTTCCTACAATGAGCAGTTCTTC. As protein: CASSLDLAGGILSYNEQFF.

The chain recombines TRBV4-1 with TRBJ2-7, with D possibly TRBD2 on 6 matching bases. V lost 4 bases, J lost 0 bases, and 16 bases lay in between. CDR3 length: 16 residues. Germline V gene lookup returns CDR1 MGHRA and CDR2 YSYEKL. The CDR3 DNA sequence: TGCGCCAGCAGCCGTCGATGGGACTCAGCCTCCTACGAGCAGTACTTC. Translated, it gives CASSRRWDSASYEQYF.

The J gene is TRBJ2-7, the V gene TRBV27, with a tentative D call TRBD1 (7 bases). The V and J ends lost 5 bases and 7 bases respectively, with 18 bases between them. Germline V CDR1 and CDR2: MNHEY, SMNVEV (reference sequence). This CDR3 is built from 14 residues. The CDR3 protein is CASSLGGTASEQYF. CDR3 DNA sequence: TGTGCCAGCAGTCTAGGCGGGACAGCTTCAGAGCAGTACTTC.

The chain couples TRBV7-8 to TRBJ2-7; the D gene is possibly TRBD2 (6 bases). V was trimmed by 4 bases and J by 6 bases, leaving 13 bases between them. Germline V gene sequence: CDR1 SGHVS, CDR2 FQNEAQ. The CDR3 runs to 13 residues. The CDR3 coding sequence is TGTGCCAGCAGCTCGGGACTTCGGGGCGAGCAGTACTTC. Amino acid sequence: CASSSGLRGEQYF.

The gene calls are TRBV27 and TRBJ2-7, with D hard to call. V was trimmed by 0 bases and J by 5 bases, leaving 17 bases between them. Germline loops: CDR1 MNHEY, CDR2 SMNVEV (reference sequence). The CDR3 is 16 residues long. In nucleotides, the CDR3 is TGTGCCAGCAGTTTATCTGTTAGGAGCGAGGCCCACGAGCAGTACTTC. Protein product: CASSLSVRSEAHEQYF.

J is TRBJ2-1 and V is TRBV27; no clear D gene. The germline CDR1 and CDR2 sequences are MNHEY and SMNVEV (reference sequence). There are 13 residues in the CDR3. Trimming shortened V by 3 bases and J by 8 bases, and 11 bases separated the two germline ends. DNA for the CDR3: TGTGCCAGCAGTTTTACGGGTGGAGATGAGCAGTTCTTC. Protein product: CASSFTGGDEQFF.

The rearrangement joins TRBV30 to TRBJ1-2; TRBD1 matches at 9 bases. The CDR3 spans 14 residues. V dropped 1 base and J dropped 0; count of bases not matched to a gene: 0. Germline CDR1 GTSNPN, CDR2 SVGIG (reference sequence). The CDR3 DNA reads TGTGCCTGGAGTGGACAGGGGGCTAACTATGGCTACACCTTC. Its protein is CAWSGQGANYGYTF.

Of note for this clone: Different DNA sequences within this sample yield the same CDR3. This chain uses TRBV27 with TRBJ1-1, with TRBD1 as a possible D gene (5 bases). Between the trimmed V and J ends, which lost 3 bases and 1 base, there was a span of 9 bases. CDR3 length equals 14 residues. Germline-derived CDR1 and CDR2 are MNHEY and SMNVEV (reference sequence). For the CDR3, the DNA is TGTGCCAGCAGTTTTAGGGGCCCGAACACTGAAGCTTTCTTT. This gives the protein CASSFRGPNTEAFF.

This rearrangement joins TRBV4-3 to TRBJ2-5; 7 nucleotides agree with TRBD2. The CDR3 loop spans 17 amino acids. Trimming at V came to 0 bases and at J to 1 base, leaving 8 bases not matched to a gene. From germline, CDR1 is LGHNA and CDR2 YSLEER. CDR3 nucleotides: TGCGCCAGCAGCCAAGACGGGTCCACTAGCGCCCAAGAGACCCAGTACTTC. Translated: CASSQDGSTSAQETQYF.

The V call is TRBV9, the J call TRBJ1-3; weak D call: TRBD1 (5 bases). Germline V lookup: CDR1 SGDLS, CDR2 YYNGEE. This CDR3 is 15 amino acids long. V lost 4 bases to trimming and J lost 2 bases, with 13 bases between them. CDR3 sequence (DNA): TGTGCCAGCAGCTCTGGCGGGGGAACTGGAAACACCATATATTTT. It is translated as CASSSGGGTGNTIYF. Full variable domain (remainder filled in from reference TRBV9 and TRBJ1-3): DSGVTQTPKHLITATGQRVTLRCSPRSGDLSVYWYQQSLDQGLQFLIQYYNGEERAKGNILERFSAQQFPDLHSELNLSSLELGDSALYFCASSSGGGTGNTIYFGEGSWLTVV.

As to this clone: This sample also contains other DNA sequences that code for the same CDR3. The chain joins TRBV27 to TRBJ2-2, with D perhaps being TRBD1 or TRBD2 (5 bases each). Germline lookup yields CDR1 MNHEY and CDR2 SMNVEV (reference sequence). The CDR3 totals 11 residues. V dropped 5 bases and J dropped 7 bases, with 5 bases sitting between them. This CDR3 reads CASSGGGELFF. The DNA for the CDR3 is TGTGCCAGCAGTGGGGGCGGGGAGCTGTTTTTT.

The chain is built from TRBV7-9 and TRBJ2-7, with D unresolved. The CDR3 length is 12 residues. CDR1 SEHNR and CDR2 FQNEAQ come from the germline V gene (reference sequence). The V and J ends lost 1 base and 3 bases respectively, with 4 bases between them. The CDR3 DNA sequence: TGTGCCAGCAGCTTAGACAACTACGAGCAGTACTTC. It specifies CASSLDNYEQYF. The full variable domain, in which reference TRBV7-9 and TRBJ2-7 provide the parts outside the CDR3, is DTGVSQNPRHKITKRGQNVTFRCDPISEHNRLYWYRQTLGQGPEFLTYFQNEAQLEKSRLLSDRFSAERPKGSFSTLEIQRTEQGDSAMYLCASSLDNYEQYFGPGTRLTVT.

This rearrangement joins TRBV29-1 to TRBJ2-1; TRBD1 is a possible D gene (5 bases). The germline V gene encodes CDR1 SQVTM and CDR2 ANQGSEA. V lost 8 bases, J lost 1 base, and 24 bases lay in between. The CDR3 extends over 17 amino acids. The CDR3 reads CSLRAGPSGFSYNEQFF. The CDR3, as DNA: TGCAGCCTAAGGGCAGGTCCTTCAGGGTTTTCCTACAATGAGCAGTTCTTC.

CDR3 coding DNA: TGTGCCAGCAGTCTGGACCCTTACAATGAGCAGTTCTTC. It specifies CASSLDPYNEQFF. This chain connects TRBV27 to TRBJ2-1; D not certain. The CDR3 length is 13 residues. V gave up 5 bases and J gave up 4 bases, with 9 bases separating them. Per germline, CDR1 MNHEY and CDR2 SMNVEV (reference sequence).

The chain is built from TRBV18 and TRBJ2-5; D may correspond to TRBD1 or TRBD2 (5 bases each). The V and J ends lost 0 bases and 5 bases respectively, with 19 bases between them. Germline V gene sequence: CDR1 KGHSH, CDR2 LQKENI. The CDR3 consists of 17 residues. The CDR3 coding sequence is TGTGCCAGCTCACCACCGTTGCCAGGAGTAGAGGGGGAGACCCAGTACTTC. It yields the protein CASSPPLPGVEGETQYF. The full variable domain, rest sourced from reference TRBV18 and TRBJ2-5, is NAGVMQNPRHLVRRRGQEARLRCSPMKGHSHVYWYRQLPEEGLKFMVYLQKENIIDESGMPKERFSAEFPKEGPSILRIQQVVRGDSAAYFCASSPPLPGVEGETQYFGPGTRLLVL.

V is TRBV29-1 and J is TRBJ1-1; tentative D call: TRBD1 (5 bases). Germline CDR1 reads SQVTM; CDR2 reads ANQGSEA. The CDR3 is 14 residues long. Trimming cost V 1 base and J 2 bases, with 11 bases left between them. In DNA, the CDR3 is TGCAGCGTTGAAGGAGGGGACGGTAACACTGAAGCTTTCTTT. This encodes CSVEGGDGNTEAFF.

The chain carries TRBV13 and TRBJ2-2; D remains unclear. Germline V gene sequence: CDR1 PRHDT, CDR2 FYEKMQ (reference sequence). CDR3 length: 14 residues. Trimming shortened V by 0 bases and J by 0 bases, and 2 bases separated the two germline ends. The CDR3 reads CASSLGANTGELFF. DNA for the CDR3: TGTGCCAGCAGCTTAGGAGCGAACACCGGGGAGCTGTTTTTT.

This chain joins TRBV5-1 and TRBJ2-3; TRBD2 agrees at 12 bases. The CDR3 covers 17 residues. Losses at the gene ends were 5 bases for V and 2 bases for J; bases not matched to a gene: 9. Looked up from germline, CDR1 is SGHRS and CDR2 is YFSETQ. CDR3 nucleotide sequence: TGCGCCAGCAGTTCACGGACTAGCGGGATAATCACAGATACGCAGTATTTT. This sequence encodes CASSSRTSGIITDTQYF.

The V gene is TRBV27, the J gene TRBJ1-5, with TRBD1 matching 11 bases. The ends lost 5 bases at V and 9 bases at J; junction bases unmatched: 9. This CDR3 comprises 15 residues. From germline, CDR1 is MNHEY and CDR2 SMNVEV (reference sequence). In nucleotides, the CDR3 is TGTGCCAGCAGTGCTACCGGGACAGGGGGGAGGCCCCAGCATTTT. This encodes CASSATGTGGRPQHF.